These T cell receptor beta chains were read from a single sample in a study of OX40 agonist ivuxolimab in advanced cancers. Generated by immunoSEQ multiplex PCR, the TCRdb table keeps only in-frame clones and is missing some. The profile shows 60,000 to 85,000 clones, 75% to 90% of them singletons. The sample here was CD4+ or CD8+ T cells sorted from blood, taken in a trial of the OX40 agonist ivuxolimab. Every receptor here comes from an adult with an advanced solid tumor such as melanoma, head and neck, liver or kidney cancer. Each CDR3 is given with its conserved first and last residue. Each record gives: CDR3 protein, V gene.

cdr3_aa: CASAPSDSPSGEQFF
v_call: TRBV5-1

cdr3_aa: CASTGDRPLAIYF
v_call: TRBV23-1

cdr3_aa: CASSQPRAEKETQYF
v_call: TRBV4-1

cdr3_aa: CAIRVTGNTEAFF
v_call: TRBV10-3

cdr3_aa: CASRIRGFDTEAFF
v_call: TRBV19

cdr3_aa: CASSREGLGEAFF
v_call: TRBV7-9

cdr3_aa: CASSLSNEGSPLHF
v_call: TRBV28

cdr3_aa: CASSAATHRGGDTGELFF
v_call: TRBV21-1

cdr3_aa: CASSQGLAGASTDTQYF
v_call: TRBV4-3

cdr3_aa: CASKGEGYQPQHF
v_call: TRBV6-6

cdr3_aa: CASSVARGYNSPLHF
v_call: TRBV9

cdr3_aa: CASGQNTGELFF
v_call: TRBV12-5

cdr3_aa: CASSLEGGESIYF
v_call: TRBV5-6

cdr3_aa: CSARKETGGAGELFF
v_call: TRBV29-1

cdr3_aa: CASSLGAGAGYEQYF
v_call: TRBV7-2

cdr3_aa: CASSRSGGRLYNEQFF
v_call: TRBV11-2

cdr3_aa: CASNPRSRRKVGNTEAFF
v_call: TRBV10-2

cdr3_aa: CASNDRDYGYTF
v_call: TRBV4-2

cdr3_aa: CTSGFTPNYGYTF
v_call: TRBV2

cdr3_aa: CASSLGGGTEAFF
v_call: TRBV7-6

cdr3_aa: CASRRQGRYGYTF
v_call: TRBV19

cdr3_aa: CAISRSGQGLGSPLHF
v_call: TRBV10-3

cdr3_aa: CASSTQTRQGAQHF
v_call: TRBV19

cdr3_aa: CASSVAFSDTQYF
v_call: TRBV9

cdr3_aa: CASSPGTSTQETQYF
v_call: TRBV11-3

cdr3_aa: CASTRREGVQETQYF
v_call: TRBV5-4

cdr3_aa: CASSQVEQGRRGGTQYF
v_call: TRBV4-3

cdr3_aa: CASSQGLQETQYF
v_call: TRBV4-2

cdr3_aa: CASSSGGGWYEQYF
v_call: TRBV27

cdr3_aa: CASRRGGSNEKLFF
v_call: TRBV6-6

cdr3_aa: CASSWGGAQETQYF
v_call: TRBV5-6

cdr3_aa: CASSLDGQGMNTEAFF
v_call: TRBV5-1

cdr3_aa: CASSLKGQGAAFSNQPQHF
v_call: TRBV7-8

cdr3_aa: CASSLRGTSYNEQFF
v_call: TRBV5-6

cdr3_aa: CASSPYSRDTQYF
v_call: TRBV7-6

cdr3_aa: CASSRVGTGRRDGYTF
v_call: TRBV14

cdr3_aa: CASSFTRGDYGYTF
v_call: TRBV5-1

cdr3_aa: CASIRQGPNTGELFF
v_call: TRBV21-1

cdr3_aa: CASSLGPSVGFSPLHF
v_call: TRBV5-1

cdr3_aa: CASSYTSARFYGYTF
v_call: TRBV19

cdr3_aa: CASSMVGGSEAFF
v_call: TRBV19

cdr3_aa: CASSLADSYEQYF
v_call: TRBV27

cdr3_aa: CASSDGQGPYNEQFF
v_call: TRBV9

cdr3_aa: CASSVGGNGHLNYGYTF
v_call: TRBV9

cdr3_aa: CASSVDGRLAAQETQYF
v_call: TRBV9

cdr3_aa: CSVGLAGELFF
v_call: TRBV29-1

cdr3_aa: CASSLWTGRSPLHF
v_call: TRBV5-6

cdr3_aa: CASGLVLAGPYNEQFF
v_call: TRBV12-5

cdr3_aa: CASSFRDRGDEQYF
v_call: TRBV9

cdr3_aa: CASSFGAVGLFF
v_call: TRBV28

cdr3_aa: CSAGRGDTEAFF
v_call: TRBV29-1

cdr3_aa: CASSSYPGGNQPQHF
v_call: TRBV7-2

cdr3_aa: CASSSRPEQGWHF
v_call: TRBV21-1

cdr3_aa: CASSHRVFSGNTIYF
v_call: TRBV14

cdr3_aa: CATQPGLLENIQYF
v_call: TRBV10-3

cdr3_aa: CASGRQGPDEQYF
v_call: TRBV5-1